This is a list of T cell receptor beta chains from one sample in a study of Ad26.COV2.S vaccination and SARS-CoV-2 variants. The method was immunoSEQ multiplex PCR; TCRdb's version includes in-frame clones alone and lacks a portion of them. Altogether about 350,000 clones are present, about 88% being singletons, with the ten largest covering roughly 3.1%. The starting material was peripheral blood, obtained in a trial of Ad26.COV2.S vaccine versus placebo. Receptor source: a person aged 18-60 years who received the Ad26.COV2.S COVID-19 vaccine or a placebo. Both conserved end residues are part of each CDR3. D genes are given only for firm matches. Expanded clones are given a class, and other clones once, few, many or no size at all.

abundance	d_gene	j_gene	v_gene	len	CDR3aa	CDR3nt
-	-	TRBJ2-3	TRBV6-5	15	CASSYSGGFGDTQYF	TGTGCCAGCAGTTACTCAGGGGGGTTCGGAGATACGCAGTATTTT
few	TRBD1	TRBJ1-4	TRBV4-1	16	CASSQDTGGAGEKLFF	TGCGCCAGCAGCCAAGATACAGGGGGAGCCGGGGAAAAACTGTTTTTT
once	TRBD1	TRBJ1-6	TRBV7-9	14	CASSWTGLGSPLHF	TGTGCCAGCAGCTGGACAGGGTTAGGATCACCCCTCCACTTT
-	-	TRBJ1-1	TRBV7-2	14	CASSKDSRNTEAFF	TGTGCCAGCAGCAAGGACAGCCGAAACACTGAAGCTTTCTTT
few	-	TRBJ1-4	TRBV6-5	15	CASRGGSTTNEKLFF	TGTGCCAGCAGGGGGGGTTCCACAACTAATGAAAAACTGTTTTTT
-	-	TRBJ1-3	TRBV9	12	CASSVRGNTIYF	TGTGCCAGCAGCGTAAGGGGAAACACCATATATTTT
-	-	TRBJ2-7	TRBV10-2	14	CASRSGEPSIEQYF	TGCGCCAGCAGGTCGGGGGAACCCTCTATCGAGCAGTACTTC
-	-	TRBJ1-2	TRBV7-2	14	CASSLGPDLGGYTF	TGTGCCAGCAGCTTAGGGCCCGATTTGGGTGGCTACACCTTC
-	-	TRBJ2-5	TRBV11-3	13	CASARGRQETQYF	TGTGCCAGCGCCCGGGGTAGGCAGGAGACCCAGTACTTC
-	-	TRBJ2-1	TRBV10-1	11	CASRTHNEQFF	TGCGCCAGCAGAACTCACAATGAGCAGTTCTTC
-	TRBD2	TRBJ2-1	TRBV7-9	16	CASSYPPSGGGGEQFF	TGTGCCAGCAGCTACCCCCCTAGCGGGGGAGGAGGTGAGCAGTTCTTC
-	TRBD1	TRBJ2-3	TRBV5-1	13	CASSSGTGGTQYF	TGCGCCAGCAGCAGCGGGACAGGGGGTACGCAGTATTTT
-	-	TRBJ1-2	TRBV11-2	13	CASSSTGRAGYTF	TGTGCCAGCAGCTCCACCGGGCGGGCCGGCTACACCTTC
few	-	TRBJ1-4	TRBV6-5	13	CASSYSKGEKLFF	TGTGCCAGCAGTTACTCGAAGGGAGAAAAACTGTTTTTT
once	-	TRBJ2-1	TRBV11-2	13	CASTIEKAWEQFF	TGTGCCAGCACCATTGAAAAGGCCTGGGAGCAGTTCTTC
few	-	TRBJ1-6	TRBV27	16	CASSKLFGGFNSPLHF	TGTGCCAGCAGTAAGCTGTTCGGAGGGTTTAATTCACCCCTCCACTTT
-	-	TRBJ1-1	TRBV4-1	16	CASSQGGKGLGTEAFF	TGCGCCAGCAGCCAAGGAGGTAAGGGGTTGGGCACTGAAGCTTTCTTT
many	-	TRBJ1-6	TRBV14	15	CASSQVGGRISPLHF	TGTGCCAGCAGCCAAGTGGGGGGGCGGATCTCACCCCTCCACTTT
-	-	TRBJ1-2	TRBV9	14	CASGTSDSNYGYTF	TGTGCCAGCGGTACCTCCGACAGTAACTATGGCTACACCTTC
-	TRBD2	TRBJ2-7	TRBV28	14	CASLRAGDAYEQYF	TGTGCCAGCCTTCGAGCGGGAGATGCCTACGAGCAGTACTTC